The clone carrying this T cell receptor beta chain came up a few times. TCRdb re-analysed the 5' RACE reads in MiXCR, keeping a single row per CDR3 protein. The repertoire holds roughly 120,000 distinct CDR3 sequences, with 22% as singletons. The data were taken from a study of T-cell memory formation after mild COVID-19. J was trimmed by 7 bases and V by 3 bases; bases with no gene match: 11. CDR1 is SGHRS and CDR2 is YFSETQ in the germline V gene. CDR3 length equals 16 residues. The clonotype comes from a man in his late teens or twenties who had mild COVID-19 (a few samples of this study predate the infection). Cell type and time point are not known. The chain links TRBV5-1 to TRBJ2-1; 9 nucleotides match TRBD1. Sequencing used PBMCs or a T cell subset sorted from them (not recorded which). The CDR3 here is CASSSNGQGLVNEQFF. The DNA of the CDR3 is TGCGCCAGCAGCTCTAACGGACAGGGGTTAGTGAATGAGCAGTTCTTC.